These 18 T cell receptor beta chains originate from one sample sequenced in a study of blood T cell repertoires in COVID-19. The method was immunoSEQ multiplex PCR; TCRdb's version includes in-frame clones alone and lacks a portion of them. The data hold about 82,000 clones, with roughly 79% observed a single time. The sequenced sample was peripheral blood. These receptors were taken from a man older than 75 with acute or convalescent COVID-19.

V usage is TRBV18 and J usage is TRBJ1-1; no clear D gene. This CDR3 contains 16 residues. The germline V gene has CDR1 KGHSH and CDR2 LQKENI. Between the trimmed V and J ends, which lost 6 bases and 0 bases, there was a span of 17 bases. This CDR3 is CASSPSPLSLNTEAFF. DNA for the CDR3: TGTGCCAGCTCCCCATCACCCCTAAGCCTGAACACTGAAGCTTTCTTT.

CDR3 in DNA: TGCGCCAGCAGCCGTGACAGGGGAGAGACCCAGTACTTC. Translation: CASSRDRGETQYF. J is TRBJ2-5 and V is TRBV4-3; the match to TRBD1 covers 8 bases. Germline values: CDR1 LGHNA, CDR2 YSLEER. Losses at the gene ends were 4 bases for V and 4 bases for J; bases not matched to a gene: 2. There are 13 residues in the CDR3.

The chain has TRBV7-9 and TRBJ2-7; TRBD1 matches at 9 bases. The length of the CDR3 is 15 residues. The germline V gene has CDR1 SEHNR and CDR2 FQNEAQ (reference sequence). J gave up 2 bases and V 1 base, and 3 bases lay outside the gene matches. CDR3 DNA sequence: TGTGCCAGCAGCTTAGATGGGACAGGGACCTACGAGCAGTACTTC. It specifies CASSLDGTGTYEQYF. Looking up the rest from reference TRBV7-9 and TRBJ2-7 gives the full variable domain: DTGVSQNPRHKITKRGQNVTFRCDPISEHNRLYWYRQTLGQGPEFLTYFQNEAQLEKSRLLSDRFSAERPKGSFSTLEIQRTEQGDSAMYLCASSLDGTGTYEQYFGPGTRLTVT.

Worth noting for this clone: Other DNA sequences of this sample code for an identical CDR3. The chain has TRBV5-1 and TRBJ1-4, with TRBD1 as a possible D gene (5 bases). The V gene's germline CDR1 is SGHRS and CDR2 YFSETQ. This CDR3 contains 15 residues. V gave up 0 bases and J gave up 5 bases, with 11 bases separating them. CDR3 coding DNA: TGCGCCAGCAGCTTGGTTACAGGAAGGAATGAAAAACTGTTTTTT. This encodes CASSLVTGRNEKLFF.

The rearrangement uses TRBV6-2 or TRBV6-3 and TRBJ2-1; TRBD2 matches 13 bases. Germline lookup yields CDR1 MNHEY and CDR2 SVGEGT. CDR3 length equals 15 residues. V trimming: 5 bases; J trimming: 6 bases; junction bases outside the gene matches: 4. CDR3: CASSRGLAGANEQFF. The DNA for the CDR3 is TGTGCCAGCAGTCGCGGACTAGCGGGAGCCAATGAGCAGTTCTTC.

This clone was observed once. The chain recombines TRBV6-5 with TRBJ2-1; D not resolved. The V gene lost 7 bases and the J gene lost 7 bases, with 20 bases spanning the gap. CDR1 is MNHEY and CDR2 is SVGAGI in the germline V gene. This CDR3 is 15 amino acids long. CDR3 nucleotide sequence: TGTGCCAGCACCCCACAGAGTCTGGCAGGTAATGAGCAGTTCTTC. It specifies CASTPQSLAGNEQFF.

V is TRBV6-2 or TRBV6-3 and J is TRBJ1-5, with a possible D match to TRBD1 (5 bases). The CDR3 sequence is 14 residues long. CDR1 MNHEY and CDR2 SVGEGT come from the germline V gene. V gave up 2 bases and J gave up 6 bases, with 11 bases separating them. The DNA for the CDR3 is TGTGCCAGCAGTTACCCTCTTAGGGGTCAGCCCCAGCATTTT. This translates into CASSYPLRGQPQHF.

The chain recombines TRBV19 with TRBJ2-2, with D tentatively TRBD1 (6 bases). The germline CDR1 and CDR2 sequences are LNHDA and SQIVND (reference sequence). V lost 6 bases and J 1 base, leaving 12 bases between the germline ends. CDR3 size: 15 residues. The CDR3 sequence is CASRRGQLNTGELFF. The CDR3 coding sequence is TGTGCCAGTAGGAGGGGACAACTGAACACCGGGGAGCTGTTTTTT.

The gene calls are TRBV9 and TRBJ1-2, with D hard to call. Germline V gene data show CDR1 as SGDLS and CDR2 as YYNGEE. Trimming shortened V by 5 bases and J by 4 bases, and 21 bases separated the two germline ends. The CDR3 has 16 residues. The CDR3: CASRAGARFGIYGYTF. DNA of the CDR3: TGTGCCAGCAGGGCGGGCGCCAGGTTTGGGATCTATGGCTACACCTTC.

This rearrangement joins TRBV5-4 to TRBJ1-6, with TRBD1 identical over 8 bases. After removal of 4 bases from V and 0 bases from J, the junction contained 3 bases not matched to a gene. From germline, CDR1 is SGHNT and CDR2 YYREEE (reference sequence). There are 16 residues in the CDR3. The CDR3 reads CASSRTGSSYNSPLHF. The CDR3 nucleotides read TGTGCCAGCAGCCGGACAGGGAGCTCCTATAATTCACCCCTCCACTTT.

The V and J genes are TRBV28 and TRBJ2-7; TRBD1 is a possible D gene (5 bases). This CDR3 has 12 residues. Trimming left V 8 bases short and J 3 bases short, with 11 bases between. Germline V gives CDR1 MDHEN, CDR2 SYDVKM. CDR3: CASLGPRYEQYF. CDR3 coding DNA: TGTGCCAGCCTGGGGCCCCGCTACGAGCAGTACTTC.

The chain is built from TRBV27 and TRBJ2-2; the D is unclear. The CDR3 has 17 amino acids. Looked up from germline, CDR1 is MNHEY and CDR2 is SMNVEV (reference sequence). With 5 bases removed from V and 4 bases from J, the gap between germline ends came to 20 bases. The CDR3 DNA reads TGTGCCAGCAGTGTAGCCCATATGGCGGTGCTCACCGGGGAGCTGTTTTTT. Protein sequence: CASSVAHMAVLTGELFF.

The sample holds one count of this clone. The genes are TRBV3-1 (or the pseudogene TRBV3-2) and TRBJ2-3; the match to TRBD2 covers 9 bases. Germline V gene data show CDR1 as LGHDT and CDR2 as YNNKEL (reference sequence). Germline trimming cut 4 bases from V and 3 bases from J; bases unmatched to any gene: 8. This CDR3 spans 16 amino acids. Here the CDR3 reads CASSPFSGSKTDTQYF. CDR3 DNA sequence: TGTGCCAGCAGCCCATTTAGCGGGAGTAAGACAGATACGCAGTATTTT.

The chain is built from TRBV15 and TRBJ1-1; D call uncertain. The CDR3 spans 13 residues. V was shortened by 5 bases and J by 6 bases, with 13 bases between the two germline ends. Germline V CDR1 and CDR2: LNHNV, YYDKDF (reference sequence). The CDR3 DNA sequence: TGTGCCACCAGCCGGGGAGTCGCAGCTGAAGCTTTCTTT. It codes for CATSRGVAAEAFF.

J is TRBJ2-7 and V is TRBV27; perhaps TRBD1 as D (6 bases). V lost 5 bases to trimming and J lost 0 bases, with 8 bases between them. This CDR3 has 13 residues. CDR1 and CDR2 from the germline V gene are MNHEY and SMNVEV (reference sequence). This CDR3 reads CASSLDSSYEQYF. The CDR3 DNA sequence: TGTGCCAGCAGTCTGGACAGCTCCTACGAGCAGTACTTC.

The rearrangement links TRBV28 to TRBJ2-1, with a tentative D call TRBD2 (6 bases). This CDR3 is 13 amino acids long. Trimming pared 4 bases from V and 5 bases from J, leaving 9 bases between. Per the germline V gene, CDR1 is MDHEN and CDR2 is SYDVKM. The CDR3 sequence: CASSSGLHNEQFF. The CDR3 region has the DNA TGTGCCAGCAGTTCGGGACTCCACAATGAGCAGTTCTTC.

This clone occurred once. The chain links TRBV10-3 to TRBJ2-3; D gene uncertain. CDR1 and CDR2 (germline): ENHRY, SYGVKD. The CDR3 loop spans 11 amino acids. V was trimmed by 3 bases and J by 6 bases, leaving 4 bases between them. The CDR3 loop reads CAISDVDTQYF. The CDR3 nucleotides read TGTGCCATCAGTGACGTGGATACGCAGTATTTT.

Comment on this clone: The junction differs from germline at one of its ends, possibly a read error. The chain employs TRBV5-1 and TRBJ2-5; D call uncertain. Germline V gene data show CDR1 as SGHRS and CDR2 as YFSETQ. This CDR3 is 15 amino acids long. This chain's CDR3 is CASSFGAIIQQTQYF. DNA of the CDR3: TGCGCCAGCAGCTTTGGAGCGATCATCCAACAGACCCAGTACTTC.